The source of this TCR beta chain is a study of blood T cell repertoires in COVID-19. Study-level background: The origin of the acute and convalescent COVID-19 samples was the United States, Italy and Spain. From T cells, B-cell-depleted T cells, or PBMCs came the material, which was cDNA or gDNA.

This clone was found once. The CDR3 is 17 residues long. V lost 0 bases to trimming and J lost 0 bases, with 10 bases between them. CDR1 and CDR2 (germline): SGDLS, YYNGEE. Authors' data handling: Reference gene primer amplification yielded estimated nucleated cell counts. The assay was immunoSEQ multiplex PCR, and TCRdb's table has in-frame clones only and misses some. V and J calls and clone size are those listed in that table; D and trimming were worked out from the DNA. The profile covers roughly 230,000 clones, with about 88% appearing a single time and approximately 5% taken by the ten largest. The TCR comes from a woman aged 40 to 50 who had recovered from COVID-19. The chain links TRBV9 to TRBJ2-6; no clear D. The sample comprised peripheral blood. The CDR3 reads CASSVGEEPSGANVLTF. The CDR3 nucleotides are TGTGCCAGCAGCGTAGGAGAAGAACCCTCTGGGGCCAACGTCCTGACTTTC.